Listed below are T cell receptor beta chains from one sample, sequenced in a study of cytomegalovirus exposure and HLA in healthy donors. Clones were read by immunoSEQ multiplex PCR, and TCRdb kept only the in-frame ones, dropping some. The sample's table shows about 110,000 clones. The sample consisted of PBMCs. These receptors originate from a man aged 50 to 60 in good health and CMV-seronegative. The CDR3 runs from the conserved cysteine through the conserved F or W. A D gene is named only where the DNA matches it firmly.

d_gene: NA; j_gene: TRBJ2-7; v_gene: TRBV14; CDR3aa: CASSFMGSLGYEQYF
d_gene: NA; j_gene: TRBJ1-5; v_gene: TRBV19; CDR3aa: CASQGGVLQPQHF
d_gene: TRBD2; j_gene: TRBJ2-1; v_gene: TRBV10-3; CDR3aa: CAISEIPGLAVANEQFF
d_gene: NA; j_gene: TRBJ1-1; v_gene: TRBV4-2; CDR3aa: CASSQQVTGLTEAFF
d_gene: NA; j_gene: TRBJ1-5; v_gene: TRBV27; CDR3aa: CASSPTVSNQPQHF
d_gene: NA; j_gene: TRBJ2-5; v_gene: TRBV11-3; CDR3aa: CASSLLAAGAQETQYF
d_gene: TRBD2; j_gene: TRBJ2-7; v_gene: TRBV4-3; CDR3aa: CASSQGAGLAYEQYF
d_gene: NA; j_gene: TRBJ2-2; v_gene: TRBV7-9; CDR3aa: CASSLVIGELFF
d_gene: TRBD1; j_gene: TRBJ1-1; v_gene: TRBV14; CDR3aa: CASSQVRLNRGILTTEAFF
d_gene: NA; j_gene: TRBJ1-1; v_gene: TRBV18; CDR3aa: CASSPLNPPVAFF
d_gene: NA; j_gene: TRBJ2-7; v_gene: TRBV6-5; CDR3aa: CASSYSIRSSYEQYF
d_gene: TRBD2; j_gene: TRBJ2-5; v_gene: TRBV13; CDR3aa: CASSFLAGGNQETQYF
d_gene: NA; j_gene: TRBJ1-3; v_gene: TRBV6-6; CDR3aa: CASSRREDGNTIYF
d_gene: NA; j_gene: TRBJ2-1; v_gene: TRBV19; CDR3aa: CATSLPYNEQFF
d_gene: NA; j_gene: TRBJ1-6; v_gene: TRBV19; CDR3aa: CASSHRESYNSPLHF
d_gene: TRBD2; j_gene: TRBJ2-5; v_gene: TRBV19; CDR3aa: CASSMGRGEVVQKETQYF
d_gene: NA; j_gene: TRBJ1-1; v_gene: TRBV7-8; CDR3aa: CASSQPQGNTEAFF
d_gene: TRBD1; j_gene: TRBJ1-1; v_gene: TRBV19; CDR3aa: CASSLSTGVAEAFF
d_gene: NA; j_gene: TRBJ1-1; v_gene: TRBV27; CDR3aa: CASSRSHVGEAFF
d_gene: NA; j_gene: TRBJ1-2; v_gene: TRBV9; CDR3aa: CASSAGGTLSGYGYTF
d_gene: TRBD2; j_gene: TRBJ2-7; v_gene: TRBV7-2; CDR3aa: CASSLGLAGGNEQYF
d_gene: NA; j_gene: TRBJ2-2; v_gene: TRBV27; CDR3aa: CASSLFFQGRSNTGELFF
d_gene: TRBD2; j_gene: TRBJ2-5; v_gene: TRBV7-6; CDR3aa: CASRPLGRRGTQYF
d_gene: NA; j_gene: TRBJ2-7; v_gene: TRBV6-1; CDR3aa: CASSPTGQSSYEQYF
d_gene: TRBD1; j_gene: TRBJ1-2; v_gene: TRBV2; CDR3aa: CASSTDRVGGYTF
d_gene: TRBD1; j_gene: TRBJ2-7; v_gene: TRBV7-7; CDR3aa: CASSADRVTEQYF
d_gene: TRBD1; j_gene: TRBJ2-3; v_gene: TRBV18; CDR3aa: CASSPTPGQLTDTQYF
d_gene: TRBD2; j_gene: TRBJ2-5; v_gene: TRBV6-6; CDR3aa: CASSYPSGGTGETQYF
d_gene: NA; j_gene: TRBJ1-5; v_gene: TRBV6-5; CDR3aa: CASSPDSYQPQHF
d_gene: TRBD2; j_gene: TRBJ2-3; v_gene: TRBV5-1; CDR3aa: CASSLATSGDTQYF
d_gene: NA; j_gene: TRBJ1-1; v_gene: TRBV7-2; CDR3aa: CASSRRGGEAFF
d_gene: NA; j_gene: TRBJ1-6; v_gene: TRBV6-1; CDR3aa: CASSELGTGWGSPLHF
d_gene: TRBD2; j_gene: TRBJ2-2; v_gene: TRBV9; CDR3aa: CASTPDYGSGGLNTGELFF
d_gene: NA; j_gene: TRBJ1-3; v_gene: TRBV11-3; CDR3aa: CASSRRSGGGNTIYF
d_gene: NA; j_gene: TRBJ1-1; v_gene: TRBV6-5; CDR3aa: CASSYSTPGAKAFF
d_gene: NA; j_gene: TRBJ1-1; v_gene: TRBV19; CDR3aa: CASSIANQGTEAFF
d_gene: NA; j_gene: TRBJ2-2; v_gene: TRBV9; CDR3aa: CASSVVEGTGELFF
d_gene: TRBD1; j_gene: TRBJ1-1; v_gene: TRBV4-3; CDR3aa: CASSYRTGVNEAFF
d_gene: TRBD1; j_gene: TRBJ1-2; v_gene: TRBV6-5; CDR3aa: CASTTGGYYGYTF
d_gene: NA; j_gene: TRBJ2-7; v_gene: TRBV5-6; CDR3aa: CASSLGGDYSYEQYF
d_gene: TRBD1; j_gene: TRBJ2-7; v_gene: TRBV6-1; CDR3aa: CASSEGDRDRVTEQYF
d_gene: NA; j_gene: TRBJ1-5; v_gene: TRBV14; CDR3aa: CASSPSGWNQPQHF
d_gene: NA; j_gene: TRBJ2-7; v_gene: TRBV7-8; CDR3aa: CASSQQGYEQYF
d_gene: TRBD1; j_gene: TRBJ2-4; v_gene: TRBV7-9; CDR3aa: CASSLAGTALAKNIQYF
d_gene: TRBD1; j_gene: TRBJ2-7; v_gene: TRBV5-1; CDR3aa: CASSRTGQSDEQYF
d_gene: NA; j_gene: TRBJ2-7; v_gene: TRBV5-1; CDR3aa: CASSPMGADEQYF